This T cell receptor (beta chain) was sequenced during a study of Ad26.COV2.S vaccination and SARS-CoV-2 variants. Findings and limits, study-wide: Marked by substantial breadth, spike-specific CD8+ and CD4+ T cell responses were reportedly seen after vaccination.

The junction had 4 bases not matched to a gene; V was cut back by 4 bases and J by 7 bases. The CDR3 has 14 amino acids. Germline V lookup: CDR1 SGHDT, CDR2 YYEEEE. Worth noting for this clone: Its specificity is not known.

Treatment denoted: around 19 received Ad26.COV2.S at low or high dose, single or two shots; roughly five received placebo; per-sample allocation not given. Sampling occurred on day 63 after the first vaccine or placebo injection. Using immunoSEQ multiplex PCR, the repertoire was profiled, and TCRdb retains in-frame clones only, with some absent. The sample carries about 350,000 clones, about 85% recorded once. The input for sequencing was peripheral blood, taken in a trial of Ad26.COV2.S vaccine versus placebo. The V and J genes are TRBV5-6 and TRBJ1-5; 11 bases are shared with TRBD1. This receptor was obtained from a person between 18 and 65 years old who received the Ad26.COV2.S COVID-19 vaccine or a placebo. In nucleotides, the CDR3 is TGTGCCAGCAGCGCGGACAGGGGGCTACAGCCCCAGCATTTT. Translated, it gives CASSADRGLQPQHF. The full variable domain, with the rest looked up from reference TRBV5-6 and TRBJ1-5, is DAGVTQSPTHLIKTRGQQVTLRCSPKSGHDTVSWYQQALGQGPQFIFQYYEEEERQRGNFPDRFSGHQFPNYSSELNVNALLLGDSALYLCASSADRGLQPQHFGDGTRLSIL.